Listed below are T cell receptor beta chains from one sample, sequenced in a study of cytomegalovirus exposure and HLA in healthy donors. Some clones are missing from TCRdb's copy, which holds only in-frame ones; the method was immunoSEQ multiplex PCR. The repertoire has about 180,000 clones, 80% of them found once; the top ten carry 1.1% to 1.5%. The sequencing input was PBMCs. The receptors originated from a girl aged 5-17 years in good health and CMV-seropositive. The CDR3 runs from the conserved cysteine through the conserved F or W. D genes are given only for firm matches. The size entry is marked missing in some rows and otherwise reads once, few, many or a size class.

v_call	clone_size	d_call	j_call	cdr3_nt	cdr3_aa
TRBV7-7	once	TRBD2	TRBJ2-1	TGTGCTAGCAGCTCCAGAGCGGGAGTCGGAGAGCAGTTCTTC	CASSSRAGVGEQFF
TRBV6-5	.	TRBD1	TRBJ1-2	TGTGCCAGCAGTCCCTACCGGGACAGTACCTATGGCTACACCTTC	CASSPYRDSTYGYTF
TRBV19	once	.	TRBJ2-5	TGTGCCAGTGGGGGACTGTTCCAAGAGACCCAGTACTTC	CASGGLFQETQYF
TRBV7-2	.	.	TRBJ2-7	TGTGCCAGCAGCTCGTTTCTAGGCACCTACGAGCAGTACTTC	CASSSFLGTYEQYF
TRBV29-1	.	.	TRBJ2-7	TGCAGCGTTGAGTTAAGAGGTGAGAGCTCCTACGAGCAGTACTTC	CSVELRGESSYEQYF
TRBV6-7	few	TRBD2	TRBJ2-2	TGTGCCAGCAGTTACCAGGGACTAGCGGGAAGTTTTTGCCCCGGGGAGCTGTTTTTT	CASSYQGLAGSFCPGELFF
TRBV9	.	.	TRBJ2-7	TGTGCCAGCAGCGTAGACACTTACTACGAGCAGTACTTC	CASSVDTYYEQYF
TRBV19	.	.	TRBJ1-1	TGTGCCAGTCCTGGTAGAACTGAAGCTTTCTTT	CASPGRTEAFF
TRBV2	.	.	TRBJ1-4	TGTGCCAGCAGTGGAGGCAGTGAAAAACTGTTTTTT	CASSGGSEKLFF
TRBV19	.	TRBD2	TRBJ2-3	TGTGCCAGTAGTATCTTGTCTAGCGGGTTGCGGGGAGATACGCAGTATTTT	CASSILSSGLRGDTQYF
TRBV5-1	.	TRBD2	TRBJ2-7	TGCGCCAGCAGCCGAGCTAGCGGCCCCGACGAGCAGTACTTC	CASSRASGPDEQYF
TRBV6-1	.	.	TRBJ1-1	TGTGCCAGCAGTCTCCGTCAGGATCCCACTGAAGCTTTCTTT	CASSLRQDPTEAFF
TRBV6-1	few	.	TRBJ1-5	TGTGCCAGCAGTGAAGTTCAGTATAGCAATCAGCCCCAGCATTTT	CASSEVQYSNQPQHF
TRBV11-3	.	.	TRBJ2-2	TGTGCCAGCAGCTACGGAGACCAGAACACCGGGGAGCTGTTTTTT	CASSYGDQNTGELFF
TRBV10-3	.	TRBD2	TRBJ2-5	TGTGCCATCAGTGAGTCGATAACTAGCGGGAGGGTAGAGACCCAGTACTTC	CAISESITSGRVETQYF